The 6 T cell receptor beta chains below come from one sample, sequenced in a study of cytomegalovirus exposure and HLA in healthy donors. Use of 60 Vbeta and 13 Jbeta primers characterized the PCR. Sequenced by immunoSEQ multiplex PCR; TCRdb stores in-frame clones only, minus some. The data show 150,000 to 200,000 clones, around 80% seen once. Sequenced material: PBMCs. These receptors were collected from a man between 18 and 35 years old in good health and CMV-seronegative.

This rearrangement joins TRBV10-3 to TRBJ2-3; 9 bases map to TRBD1. Trimming at V came to 2 bases and at J to 6 bases, leaving 6 bases not matched to a gene. This CDR3 has 15 amino acids. Germline V gives CDR1 ENHRY, CDR2 SYGVKD. CDR3 coding DNA: TGTGCCATCAGTGAGAGGTCGGACAGGGGCGATACGCAGTATTTT. Its protein is CAISERSDRGDTQYF.

V gene TRBV5-1 combines with J gene TRBJ1-2; 9 bases fit TRBD1. The CDR3 is 16 residues long. Trimming at V came to 2 bases and at J to 3 bases, leaving 8 bases not matched to a gene. CDR1 and CDR2 from the germline V gene are SGHRS and YFSETQ. CDR3 residues: CASSFTFTGGHYGYTF. CDR3 DNA sequence: TGCGCCAGCAGCTTTACTTTTACAGGGGGCCACTATGGCTACACCTTC.

The chain's CDR3 is CASSPTGLAGNTDTQYF. The DNA of the CDR3 is TGTGCCAGCAGCCCCACCGGACTAGCGGGAAACACAGATACGCAGTATTTT. The rearrangement joins TRBV5-5 to TRBJ2-3; 12 bases map to TRBD2. There are 17 residues in the CDR3. V trimming: 4 bases; J trimming: 2 bases; junction bases outside the gene matches: 8. CDR1 SGHKS and CDR2 YYEKEE come from the germline V gene (reference sequence).

The chain recombines TRBV5-5 with TRBJ1-5; D is unclear. CDR1 is SGHKS, CDR2 YYEKEE, per germline (reference sequence). Trimming cost V 0 bases and J 0 bases, with 10 bases left between them. This CDR3 has 16 amino acids. The CDR3, as DNA: TGTGCCAGCAGCTTGGGGCAGTTCGATAGCAATCAGCCCCAGCATTTT. This codes for CASSLGQFDSNQPQHF.

J is TRBJ1-1 and V is TRBV7-9; unclear D gene. Germline V gene data show CDR1 as SEHNR and CDR2 as FQNEAQ (reference sequence). The ends were cut back, 5 bases at V and 1 base at J, with 11 bases in the middle. This CDR3 is built from 14 residues. The CDR3 is CASSLHAGNTEAFF. CDR3 nucleotide sequence: TGTGCCAGCAGCCTGCATGCGGGGAACACTGAAGCTTTCTTT. The whole variable domain, filled in from reference TRBV7-9 and TRBJ1-1, reads DTGVSQNPRHKITKRGQNVTFRCDPISEHNRLYWYRQTLGQGPEFLTYFQNEAQLEKSRLLSDRFSAERPKGSFSTLEIQRTEQGDSAMYLCASSLHAGNTEAFFGQGTRLTVV.

A note on this clone: In the same sample, other DNA sequences code for this CDR3. The rearrangement links TRBV2 to TRBJ1-1; TRBD1 might be the D (5 bases). Trimming pared 3 bases from V and 0 bases from J, leaving 5 bases between. This CDR3 region has 13 residues. Germline values: CDR1 SNHLY, CDR2 FYNNEI. The CDR3 DNA reads as TGTGCCAGCAGTGACAGGGTGAACACTGAAGCTTTCTTT. Encoded protein: CASSDRVNTEAFF.